This TCR beta chain was identified in a study of blood T cell repertoires in COVID-19. Study context: The United States, Italy and Spain supplied acute and convalescent COVID-19 samples. PBMCs, B-cell-depleted T cells, or T cells were the source of the cDNA or gDNA that made up the material.

This clone occurred once. V was pared by 0 bases and J by 3 bases, with 17 bases between. The CDR3 has 18 residues. The germline V gene encodes CDR1 MGHRA and CDR2 YSYEKL. Here immunoSEQ multiplex PCR was the method, and the copy in TCRdb shows in-frame clones only, minus some. In the table there are around 200,000 clones, approximately 89% of which are singletons. Among Cohort 3 donors, those recovered had two negative PCRs, clearance, or symptom resolution. Sequenced material: PBMCs or T cells enriched from blood (not recorded which). The origin of this receptor is a man aged 40-50 years who had recovered from COVID-19. The chain is built from TRBV4-1 and TRBJ2-2; D perhaps matches TRBD1 (6 bases). CDR3 amino acids: CASSQEGGGRTDTGELFF. CDR3 DNA sequence: TGCGCCAGCAGCCAAGAAGGTGGGGGCAGGACAGACACCGGGGAGCTGTTTTTT.